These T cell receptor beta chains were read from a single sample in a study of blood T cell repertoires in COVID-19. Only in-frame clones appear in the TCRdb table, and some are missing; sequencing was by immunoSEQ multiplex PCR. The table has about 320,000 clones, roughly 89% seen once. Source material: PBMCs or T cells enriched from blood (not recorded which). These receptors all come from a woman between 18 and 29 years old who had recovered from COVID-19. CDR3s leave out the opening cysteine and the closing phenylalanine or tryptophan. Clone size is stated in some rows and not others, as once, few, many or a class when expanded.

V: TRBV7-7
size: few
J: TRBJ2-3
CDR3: ASSSQGRADTQY

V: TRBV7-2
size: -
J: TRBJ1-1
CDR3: ATALRTETAEAF

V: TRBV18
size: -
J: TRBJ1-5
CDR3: ASSSSGGYQPQH

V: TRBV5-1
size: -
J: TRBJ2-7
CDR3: ASSPPGSRYEQY

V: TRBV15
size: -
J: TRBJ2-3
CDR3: ATSTRLAGGDTQY

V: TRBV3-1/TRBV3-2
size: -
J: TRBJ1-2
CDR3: ASSQDWLLRADGYT

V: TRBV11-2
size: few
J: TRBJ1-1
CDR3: ASSLDRDAEAF

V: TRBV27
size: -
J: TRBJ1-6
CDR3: ASSLRTGRNSPLH

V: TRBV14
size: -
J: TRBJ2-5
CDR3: ASSQVARQY

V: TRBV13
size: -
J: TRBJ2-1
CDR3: ASSLVPGGGDRNEQF

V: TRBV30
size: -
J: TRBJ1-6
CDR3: AWSVNGGAGSPLH

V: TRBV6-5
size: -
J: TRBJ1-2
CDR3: ASSYYSSNYGYT

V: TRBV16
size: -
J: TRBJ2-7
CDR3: ASSQSAGRTYEQY

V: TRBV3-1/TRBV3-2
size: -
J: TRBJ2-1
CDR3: ASSQNGQADNEQF

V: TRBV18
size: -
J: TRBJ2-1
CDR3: ASSRSLAPSYNEQF

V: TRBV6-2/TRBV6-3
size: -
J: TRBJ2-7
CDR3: ASSYAGYGTSEQY

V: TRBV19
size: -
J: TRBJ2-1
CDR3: ASSIQGFNEQF

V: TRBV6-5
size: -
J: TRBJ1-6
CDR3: ASRGPWGSPLH